This TCR beta chain was captured by sequencing in a study of blood T cell repertoires in COVID-19 (dated by TCRdb to between 2020 and 2021). Regarding the research as a whole: Samples from collaborators originated in the United States, Italy and Spain and spanned both the acute and convalescent phases of COVID-19. Samples came from the ongoing ImmuneRACE study (first 160 participants) plus 1,254 subjects from 6 global collaborators. The repertoires were made available in a free public database intended to serve as a resource for research on the immune response to SARS-CoV-2. Nearly every sample came with metadata listing a de-identified subject ID, COVID-19 status, age in years and sex. Subjects who had been exposed to COVID-19, were actively infected with it, or had recovered from it provided the deeply sampled blood TCRbeta repertoires that made up the dataset. The material from the prospective study consisted of cDNA or gDNA derived from T cells, B-cell-depleted T cells, or PBMCs. Where available, HLA class I and class II types were obtained from metadata supplied by the sample provider rather than from assay-based typing.

V has 4 bases trimmed and J has 3 bases trimmed; junction bases matching no gene number 6. Reading the germline V gene gives CDR1 SGHRS and CDR2 YFSETQ. From the cysteine through the phenylalanine, the CDR3 covers 14 amino acids. Left in the record is the CDR3 DNA by itself, 42 bases read in frame from the first base. TCRbeta CDR3 regions were amplified from genomic DNA using the immunoSEQ Assay, a bias-controlled multiplex PCR. The original methods were these. Nucleated cell counts per sample were estimated from amplification of reference gene primers within the assay. Sequence reads were collapsed and filtered to measure the absolute abundance of every unique TCRbeta CDR3 rearrangement. For each sample, productive Simpson clonality was calculated by taking the square root of Simpson's diversity index across productive rearrangements. Sourced from immuneACCESS, this table was stored by TCRdb with only in-frame sequences that have V and J called. A share of the clones is absent; for the studies checked, an unresolved V gene accounts for under half, and the remainder has no known explanation. The V and J calls and clone size come from that table; D and trimming were worked out from the DNA. The sample yields about 200,000 clones; roughly 80% were counted once. The top ten clones comprise 20% of the sample.

The collaborating institutions used their own protocols to collect whole blood in K2EDTA tubes. For TCRbeta analysis, collaborators shipped samples in one of three forms: frozen whole blood, isolated PBMCs, or DNA extracted from either of those sample types. Turning to this clone: Its antigen is not yet known. Base qualities are not at hand, and no much larger clone is one base apart.

Points the paper makes about the study in general: How much clinical and demographic metadata was included differed by source and by participant, and the metadata was provided uncurated.

What was sequenced was peripheral blood. This sequence uses TRBV5-1 and TRBJ2-5, with 7 bases in between that match TRBD1. The clonotype originates from a human donor in a cohort sampled during active COVID-19. The CDR3 amino acid sequence is: CASSSYRGKETQYF. The nucleotide sequence reads as follows: TGCGCCAGCAGCAGCTACAGGGGTAAAGAGACCCAGTACTTC. The reference TRBV5-1 and TRBJ2-5 proteins fill in what lies around the CDR3, so the full variable domain reads KAGVTQTPRYLIKTRGQQVTLSCSPISGHRSVSWYQQTPGQGLQFLFEYFSETQRNKGNFPGRFSGRQFSNSRSEMNVSTLELGDSALYLCASSSYRGKETQYFGPGTRLLVL.